This TCR beta chain was recorded in a study of shared clonotypes between healthy human individuals. From germline, CDR1 is GTSNPN and CDR2 SVGIG (reference sequence). The CDR3 totals 13 residues. Trimming left V 1 base short and J 8 bases short, with 12 bases between. Sequencing used immunoSEQ multiplex PCR; TCRdb keeps in-frame clones, though not all of them. This table holds about 960,000 clones, about three quarters found once. The clonotype was recovered from a man aged 18 to 30 in good health. The specimen was memory CD4+ T cells sorted from blood. Subset denoted: CD45RA-negative fraction. The V gene is TRBV30, the J gene TRBJ1-3; D gene uncertain. The CDR3 nucleotides read TGTGCCTGGAGTGGGGTCGGTGGGTACACCATATATTTT. Its translation: CAWSGVGGYTIYF.